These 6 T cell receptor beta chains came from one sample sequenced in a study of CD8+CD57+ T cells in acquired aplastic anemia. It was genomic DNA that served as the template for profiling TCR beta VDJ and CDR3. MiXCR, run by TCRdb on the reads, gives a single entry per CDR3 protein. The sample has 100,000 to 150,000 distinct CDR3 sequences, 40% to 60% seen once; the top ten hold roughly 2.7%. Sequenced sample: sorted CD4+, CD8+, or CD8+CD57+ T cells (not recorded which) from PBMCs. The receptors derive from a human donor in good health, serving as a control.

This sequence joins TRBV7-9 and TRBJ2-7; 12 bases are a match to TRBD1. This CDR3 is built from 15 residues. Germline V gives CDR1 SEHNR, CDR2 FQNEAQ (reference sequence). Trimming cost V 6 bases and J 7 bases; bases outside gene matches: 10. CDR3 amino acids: CASSSRDRGPEEQYF. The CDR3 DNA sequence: TGTGCCAGCAGTTCGAGGGACAGGGGGCCTGAAGAGCAGTACTTC.

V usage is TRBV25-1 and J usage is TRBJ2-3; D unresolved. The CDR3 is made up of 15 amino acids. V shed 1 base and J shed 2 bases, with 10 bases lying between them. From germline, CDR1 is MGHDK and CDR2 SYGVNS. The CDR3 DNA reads TGTGCCAGCAGTGAATTTATCGGATCCACAGATACGCAGTATTTT. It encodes CASSEFIGSTDTQYF.

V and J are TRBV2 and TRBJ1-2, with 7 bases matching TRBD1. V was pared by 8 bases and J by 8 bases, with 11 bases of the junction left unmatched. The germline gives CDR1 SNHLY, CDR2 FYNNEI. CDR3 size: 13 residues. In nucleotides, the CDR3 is TGTGCCAGCTCCTTAGACAGGGAGAGAGGCTACACCTTC. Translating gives CASSLDRERGYTF.

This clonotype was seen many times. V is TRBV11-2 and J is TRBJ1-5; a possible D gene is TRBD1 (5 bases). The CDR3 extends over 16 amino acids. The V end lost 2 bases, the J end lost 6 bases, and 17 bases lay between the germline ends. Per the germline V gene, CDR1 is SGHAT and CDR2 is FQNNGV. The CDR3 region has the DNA TGTGCCAGCAGCTTAATGTACGGGGGTAGGGTTCAGCCCCAGCATTTT. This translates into CASSLMYGGRVQPQHF. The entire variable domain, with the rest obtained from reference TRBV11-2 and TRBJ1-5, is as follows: EAGVAQSPRYKIIEKRQSVAFWCNPISGHATLYWYQQILGQGPKLLIQFQNNGVVDDSQLPKDRFSAERLKGVDSTLKIQPAKLEDSAVYLCASSLMYGGRVQPQHFGDGTRLSIL.

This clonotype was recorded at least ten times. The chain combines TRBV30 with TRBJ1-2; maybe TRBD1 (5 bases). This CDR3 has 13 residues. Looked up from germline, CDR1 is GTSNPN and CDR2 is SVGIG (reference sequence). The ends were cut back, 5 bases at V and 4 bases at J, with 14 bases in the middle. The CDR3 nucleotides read TGTGCCTGGGGGGCCGGAGGGACCTATGGCTACACCTTC. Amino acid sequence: CAWGAGGTYGYTF.

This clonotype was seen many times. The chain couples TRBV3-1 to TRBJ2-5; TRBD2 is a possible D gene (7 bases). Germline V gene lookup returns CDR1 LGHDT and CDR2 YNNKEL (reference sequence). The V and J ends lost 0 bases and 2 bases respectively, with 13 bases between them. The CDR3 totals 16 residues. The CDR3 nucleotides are TGTGCCAGCAGCCAAGAGGGGAGGGGGTGGCAAGAGACCCAGTACTTC. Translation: CASSQEGRGWQETQYF.